The rows below give T cell receptor beta chains drawn from one sample of a study of cytomegalovirus exposure and HLA in healthy donors. The assay was immunoSEQ multiplex PCR, and TCRdb's table has in-frame clones only and misses some. The sample consists of more than 85,000 clones, about three quarters of them appearing once. Material for sequencing was PBMCs. These receptor sequences come from a woman aged 40 to 50 in good health and CMV-seropositive. Both conserved end residues are trimmed from each CDR3. A D gene is named only where the DNA matches it firmly. Size tells how often a clone was seen (once, few, many) or the class of an expanded clone, and some rows leave it out.

j_gene,v_gene,abundance,d_gene,CDR3aa
TRBJ2-1,TRBV5-6,NA,TRBD2,ASSWTREQF
TRBJ2-3,TRBV4-2,NA,NA,ASSQRTAGAGADTQY
TRBJ2-1,TRBV9,NA,NA,ASTERAHGNEQF
TRBJ1-2,TRBV11-2,NA,TRBD1,ASSPGTGSGYT
TRBJ1-4,TRBV15,NA,NA,ATSRDPGSNEKLF
TRBJ2-5,TRBV5-6,few,TRBD1,ASSLVLTGGPETQY
TRBJ1-1,TRBV6-6,NA,NA,ATSAGAEAF
TRBJ1-5,TRBV2,few,NA,ASSGQSNQPQH
NA,TRBV27,NA,TRBD1,ASSWDSSSYEQY
TRBJ2-3,TRBV5-1,NA,TRBD1,ASSLQGDTDTQY
TRBJ2-7,TRBV5-4,NA,NA,ASSLSTGEGDEQY
TRBJ2-5,TRBV5-5,few,NA,ASSLAGIRKY
TRBJ1-3,TRBV5-1,NA,NA,ASSLAPKQGSTGNTIY
TRBJ1-1,TRBV28,once,TRBD1,ASTWTGRGPEAF
TRBJ2-3,TRBV2,NA,TRBD2,ASSEQTSGATTDTQY
TRBJ1-1,TRBV11-2,NA,NA,ASSVGSGRETEAF
TRBJ2-5,TRBV18,NA,NA,ASSPPGWVEETQY
TRBJ1-2,TRBV7-9,NA,NA,ASSLERRVNGYT
TRBJ2-7,TRBV7-7,NA,NA,ASSPAGFYEQY
TRBJ1-4,TRBV5-1,NA,TRBD1,ASSSAWTGGGNEKLF
TRBJ2-7,TRBV5-4,NA,TRBD2,ASSFGRGYEQY
TRBJ1-1,TRBV7-9,NA,NA,ASSRREAEAF
TRBJ1-1,TRBV28,NA,NA,ASSKYRVSMNTEAF
TRBJ1-2,TRBV7-2,NA,NA,ASSESGVHRGSGYT
TRBJ1-1,TRBV6-1,few,NA,ASRGSGWGNTEAF
TRBJ1-6,TRBV6-6,NA,NA,ASRLTVSSYNSPLH
TRBJ2-3,TRBV28,NA,TRBD1,ASSFSDRNTQY
NA,TRBV11-2,NA,TRBD2,ASSPGLAGSEQY
TRBJ2-7,TRBV6-1,NA,NA,ASSVAVFYEQY
TRBJ1-1,TRBV2,NA,TRBD1,ARSPRGRSTEAF
TRBJ2-1,TRBV5-1,NA,NA,ASSLAGGLSEQF
TRBJ2-1,TRBV4-1,NA,TRBD2,ASSQKIKGLGAYNEQF
TRBJ1-2,TRBV27,NA,NA,ASSSAQGRGSYT
TRBJ1-2,TRBV4-1,NA,NA,ASSSTGKPNYGYT
TRBJ2-7,TRBV5-4,NA,NA,ASSPEAAFEQY
TRBJ1-4,TRBV19,NA,NA,ASSIAQGSNEKLF
TRBJ2-3,TRBV28,few,NA,ASSSHYGNTQY
TRBJ2-3,TRBV7-2,NA,NA,ASSPVRVSDTQY
TRBJ1-2,TRBV10-3,NA,NA,AISESWTDGYT
TRBJ2-7,TRBV7-8,NA,TRBD2,ASSSLGGGPDEQY
TRBJ2-5,TRBV5-1,NA,NA,ASSKGVQETQY
TRBJ1-1,TRBV21-1,NA,NA,ASSTCIPGQGQLIEAF
TRBJ1-2,TRBV15,NA,TRBD1,ATSREDRVAGYT
TRBJ1-2,TRBV9,NA,TRBD1,ASSVAEGAYGYT
TRBJ2-5,TRBV27,NA,NA,ASSSPTQETQY
TRBJ2-1,TRBV28,NA,TRBD2,ASSILAGGYNEQF
TRBJ1-5,TRBV28,NA,TRBD1,ASSFWDREGGQPQH
TRBJ1-1,TRBV28,NA,NA,ASSLGRAAF
TRBJ2-5,TRBV9,NA,TRBD2,ASSDSGGPEETQY